This entry describes one TCR beta chain. This entry comes from a study of cytotoxic CD8 clonotypes in ibrutinib-treated CLL. Overall study: Ten to eleven relapsed/refractory, roughly 15 treatment-naive; fewer than 18 IGHV unmutated.

The data were produced by immunoSEQ multiplex PCR, yet TCRdb's version contains in-frame clones alone and is incomplete. The sample gives hundreds of thousands of clones, 79% of which show up once; more than 9.5% is in the top ten. The receptor was isolated from a human donor with chronic lymphocytic leukemia. Specimen: PBMCs, collected after 12 months of ibrutinib treatment.

For the CDR3, the DNA is TGTGCCAGCAGCTTGAGGTTCGGGACAGGGATCTACGAGCAGTACTTC. Translating gives CASSLRFGTGIYEQYF. The rearrangement links TRBV5-6 to TRBJ2-7, with 9 bases lining up with TRBD1. CDR1 is SGHDT and CDR2 is YYEEEE in the germline V gene. J gave up 3 bases and V 1 base, and 8 bases lay outside the gene matches. The CDR3 sequence is 16 residues long.